The present T cell receptor (beta chain) was sequenced within a study of blood T cell repertoires in COVID-19 (dated by TCRdb to 2020 to 2022). About the investigation overall: The collaborator samples originated in the United States, Italy and Spain and spanned the acute and convalescent phases of COVID-19. The material from the prospective study consisted of cDNA or gDNA derived from T cells, B-cell-depleted T cells, or PBMCs. The repertoires were released in a freely available public database intended as a resource for research on the immune response to SARS-CoV-2. Samples came from the ongoing ImmuneRACE study (first 160 participants) plus 1,254 subjects from 6 global collaborators. The dataset comprised deeply sampled blood TCRbeta repertoires from subjects exposed to, actively infected with, or recovered from COVID-19. Where available, HLA class I and class II types were obtained from metadata supplied by the sample provider rather than from assay-based typing. Sample metadata almost always included a de-identified subject ID, COVID-19 status, age in years and sex. What the study reported, not specific to this receptor: The quantity of clinical and demographic metadata differed by source and by participant and was supplied without curation.

About this clone itself: This clone's antigen is unknown. No much larger clone is present one base from it, and per-base qualities are unavailable.

TCRbeta CDR3 regions were amplified from genomic DNA by means of the immunoSEQ Assay, a bias-controlled multiplex PCR. Per the original workflow: The number of nucleated cells in each sample was estimated by amplification of reference gene primers within the assay. To quantify the absolute abundance of each unique TCRbeta CDR3 rearrangement, sequence reads were collapsed and filtered. For each sample, productive Simpson clonality was calculated by taking the square root of Simpson's diversity index across productive rearrangements. TCRdb holds this immuneACCESS table with in-frame rearrangements only. Some clones are missing; in checked studies, unresolved V genes explain under half, and the rest has no known cause. D and trimming come from the DNA, and the V and J calls and clone size come from that table. Present in this sample are 30,000 to 40,000 clones, approximately 86% of which were seen just once. 4.8% of the sample comes from the top ten.

Reading from cysteine to phenylalanine, the CDR3 counts 11 amino acids. Solely the CDR3 DNA is kept, with 33 bases framed from the first base. Between the V and J ends, shortened by 6 bases and 4 bases respectively, the junction contains 6 bases. CDR1 MDHEN and CDR2 SYDVKM were looked up in the germline V gene. Collaborating institutions collected whole blood in K2EDTA tubes following their own protocols. For TCRbeta analysis, collaborator samples were shipped as frozen whole blood, as isolated PBMCs, or as DNA extracted from either sample type. The chain links TRBV28 with TRBJ1-2; the D gene cannot be resolved reliably. The receptor comes from a man between 45 and 60 years old with active COVID-19. The specimen was peripheral blood. CDR3 reads: CASSRFYGYTF. The sequenced DNA: TGTGCCAGCAGCAGGTTCTATGGCTACACCTTC.